Listed here are 27 T cell receptor beta chains from one sample, sequenced in a study of T cells expressing NK-cell markers. TCRdb reworked the 5' RACE reads into one entry per CDR3 protein, no DNA. Recorded for this sample: 300,000 to 500,000 distinct CDR3 sequences. Sequencing was carried out using blood T cells: a sorted CD56 or NKG2C T cell subset, CD4+ or CD8+ T cells, or bulk PBMC T cells (not recorded which). All receptors come from a woman in her forties or fifties in good health.

This chain connects TRBV14 to TRBJ2-5. The CDR3 totals 11 residues. Germline CDR1 reads SGHDN; CDR2 reads FVKESK. This chain's CDR3 is CASSHRETQYF. Combining the CDR3 with reference TRBV14 and TRBJ2-5 gives the whole variable domain EAGVTQFPSHSVIEKGQTVTLRCDPISGHDNLYWYRRVMGKEIKFLLHFVKESKQDESGMPNNRFLAERTGGTYSTLKVQPAELEDSGVYFCASSHRETQYFGPGTRLLVL.

This rearrangement joins TRBV9 to TRBJ2-7; TCRdb names TRBD1, which stays unverified in the absence of DNA. The V gene's germline CDR1 is SGDLS and CDR2 YYNGEE. The length of the CDR3 is 14 residues. The CDR3 region is CASSPQDGLGEQYF. The entire variable domain, with the rest obtained from reference TRBV9 and TRBJ2-7, is as follows: DSGVTQTPKHLITATGQRVTLRCSPRSGDLSVYWYQQSLDQGLQFLIQYYNGEERAKGNILERFSAQQFPDLHSELNLSSLELGDSALYFCASSPQDGLGEQYFGPGTRLTVT.

The V call is TRBV10-3, the J call TRBJ1-6; TCRdb selects TRBD1, and the lack of DNA leaves this call unchecked. Germline CDR1 ENHRY, CDR2 SYGVKD. The CDR3 is 13 residues long. The CDR3 spells CATHRDSNSPLHF.

The gene calls are TRBV3-1 and TRBJ2-5; TCRdb picks TRBD2, but there is no DNA to check that call. In germline, CDR1 is LGHDT, CDR2 YNNKEL (reference sequence). The CDR3 is 17 amino acids. CDR3 amino acids: CASSQDGIANNQETQYF.

V and J are TRBV12-3 or TRBV12-4 and TRBJ2-3; TCRdb selects TRBD1, and the lack of DNA leaves this call unchecked. The CDR3 is made up of 14 amino acids. The CDR3: CASSSGQGASTQYF.

The chain combines TRBV24-1 with TRBJ1-1; the TCRdb D gene call, TRBD1, has no DNA to confirm it. CDR3 length equals 13 residues. The germline gives CDR1 KGHDR, CDR2 SFDVKD. The CDR3 here is CATMGERNTEAFF.

The V call is TRBV29-1, the J call TRBJ2-1; TCRdb calls TRBD2, which cannot be checked without DNA. Germline loops: CDR1 SQVTM, CDR2 ANQGSEA. The CDR3 covers 13 residues. CDR3 sequence reads: CSVRLADYNEQFF.

This sequence joins TRBV28 and TRBJ2-3; TCRdb outputs TRBD2, but without DNA this stays unchecked. Germline V gene sequence: CDR1 MDHEN, CDR2 SYDVKM. The CDR3 is 15 amino acids. CDR3 residues: CASSPSSGSTDTQYF.

This rearrangement joins TRBV5-1 to TRBJ2-2; lacking DNA, the TRBD1 call made by TCRdb goes unchecked. The CDR3 contains 14 residues. Germline CDR1 SGHRS, CDR2 YFSETQ. The CDR3 protein is CATTPGQNTGELFF.

The chain uses TRBV2 and TRBJ1-1; TCRdb indicates TRBD1, and absent DNA this call remains unverified. CDR3 length: 11 amino acids. Germline CDR1 is SNHLY and CDR2 is FYNNEI. Here the CDR3 reads CASRQTVAAFF.

The V call is TRBV18, the J call TRBJ2-7; the TCRdb call, TRBD2, lacks DNA for checking. The CDR3 is 17 residues long. Germline CDR1 KGHSH, CDR2 LQKENI. The CDR3 sequence is CASSHKTDTRLTYEQYF. Full variable domain (rest looked up from reference TRBV18 and TRBJ2-7): NAGVMQNPRHLVRRRGQEARLRCSPMKGHSHVYWYRQLPEEGLKFMVYLQKENIIDESGMPKERFSAEFPKEGPSILRIQQVVRGDSAAYFCASSHKTDTRLTYEQYFGPGTRLTVT.

This chain joins TRBV10-3 and TRBJ2-1. CDR3 size: 12 residues. Germline CDR1 ENHRY, CDR2 SYGVKD. This CDR3 reads CAISEVAGEQFF.

This sequence joins TRBV30 and TRBJ1-1; TCRdb returns TRBD1, unconfirmable since there is no DNA. The CDR3 loop spans 13 amino acids. Germline-derived CDR1 and CDR2 are GTSNPN and SVGIG (reference sequence). The CDR3 region is CAWSQDRKAEAFF.

The chain joins TRBV5-6 to TRBJ1-1. There are 13 residues in the CDR3. Germline V lookup: CDR1 SGHDT, CDR2 YYEEEE. Here the CDR3 reads CASSSDQWTEAFF.

The gene calls are TRBV7-2 and TRBJ1-6; TCRdb gives TRBD1 as the D gene, but with no DNA this cannot be confirmed. In germline, CDR1 is SGHTA, CDR2 FQGNSA. CDR3 length: 16 residues. Here the CDR3 reads CASSLAIGQNNSPLHF.

CDR3 residues: CASSLDPGRPGADTQYF. This sequence joins TRBV4-1 and TRBJ2-3; TCRdb gives TRBD2 as the D gene, but with no DNA this cannot be confirmed. CDR1 and CDR2 (germline): MGHRA, YSYEKL. The CDR3 length is 17 residues.

This chain uses TRBV24-1 with TRBJ2-3; the D call from TCRdb, TRBD1, cannot be confirmed without DNA. The germline CDR1 and CDR2 sequences are KGHDR and SFDVKD. This CDR3 spans 17 amino acids. The CDR3: CATSDRGVRTNTDTQYF.

The rearrangement joins TRBV5-1 to TRBJ2-7; the D call of TRBD1 rests on TCRdb alone, since no DNA is present to check it. Germline values: CDR1 SGHRS, CDR2 YFSETQ. This CDR3 is 13 amino acids long. CDR3: CASSSGQVYEQYF.

This sequence joins TRBV7-8 and TRBJ2-1; as DNA is missing, the TRBD2 call by TCRdb cannot be tested. The CDR3 has 13 residues. CDR1 and CDR2 (germline): SGHVS, FQNEAQ. The CDR3 here is CASSALLAAEQFF.

The CDR3 reads CASSLILGNEQYF. The chain is built from TRBV5-1 and TRBJ2-7. The CDR3 loop spans 13 amino acids. Germline CDR1 SGHRS, CDR2 YFSETQ.

The rearrangement joins TRBV10-3 to TRBJ2-7. Germline V lookup: CDR1 ENHRY, CDR2 SYGVKD. The CDR3 totals 15 residues. The CDR3 here is CAISRTTGGSYEQYF.

V usage is TRBV24-1 and J usage is TRBJ2-3; with no DNA, the TCRdb D assignment of TRBD2 cannot be verified. This CDR3 spans 15 amino acids. Per the germline V gene, CDR1 is KGHDR and CDR2 is SFDVKD. CDR3 protein: CATSSLAGGRDTQYF.

The CDR3 is CASRRVFFGNTIYF. V usage is TRBV12-3 or TRBV12-4 and J usage is TRBJ1-3. The CDR3 is 14 residues long.

V usage is TRBV5-1 and J usage is TRBJ2-7. The CDR3 runs to 15 residues. CDR1 is SGHRS and CDR2 is YFSETQ in the germline V gene. CDR3 residues: CASSSGLANYYEQYF.

The chain joins TRBV6-4 to TRBJ2-3; TCRdb indicates TRBD2, and absent DNA this call remains unverified. The CDR3 length is 14 residues. Germline CDR1 reads MRHNA; CDR2 reads SNTAGT. CDR3 sequence reads: CASSEGPGTDTQYF.

The genes are TRBV7-9 and TRBJ2-3; TCRdb selects TRBD1, and the lack of DNA leaves this call unchecked. There are 16 residues in the CDR3. CDR1 is SEHNR and CDR2 is FQNEAQ in the germline V gene (reference sequence). CDR3 in amino acids: CASSLSGGRTADTQYF.

V is TRBV5-5 and J is TRBJ2-4; TCRdb's D call of TRBD2 is untestable without DNA. Germline V lookup: CDR1 SGHKS, CDR2 YYEKEE (reference sequence). CDR3 length: 18 amino acids. CDR3 residues: CASSWEGLAGSAKNIQYF.